One and the same sample provided the 9 T cell receptor beta chains below, sequenced in a study of T cell repertoires in cytomegalovirus infection. TCRdb re-called the reads through MiXCR, storing one row per CDR3 protein. Of 640,000 or so distinct CDR3 sequences listed, around 35% are singletons. These receptors' targets are unknown. Sample: cultured PBMCs, taken from culture after CMV antigen stimulation. These receptors were taken from a human donor in good health (CMV status not recorded). Some clones in this sample may be carry-over from other donors' samples.

This clonotype was found a few times. The rearrangement uses TRBV6-1 and TRBJ2-7, with D possibly TRBD2 on 6 matching bases. This CDR3 has 15 amino acids. Trimming removed 3 bases from V and 4 bases from J, with 16 bases in between. CDR1 MNHNS and CDR2 SASEGT come from the germline V gene. The CDR3 nucleotides are TGTGCCAGCAGTGAGGGGGACTCCTCGGTATACGAGCAGTACTTC. This sequence encodes CASSEGDSSVYEQYF.

A few counts support this clonotype. This chain uses TRBV15 with TRBJ2-1; D is unresolved. V shed 1 base and J shed 0 bases, with 4 bases lying between them. CDR3 length: 14 residues. CDR1 is LNHNV and CDR2 is YYDKDF in the germline V gene (reference sequence). The CDR3: CATSRVFSYNEQFF. In nucleotides, the CDR3 is TGTGCCACCAGCAGAGTCTTCTCCTACAATGAGCAGTTCTTC. The complete variable domain, with remaining parts taken from reference TRBV15 and TRBJ2-1, reads DAMVIQNPRYQVTQFGKPVTLSCSQTLNHNVMYWYQQKSSQAPKLLFHYYDKDFNNEADTPDNFQSRRPNTSFCFLDIRSPGLGDTAMYLCATSRVFSYNEQFFGPGTRLTVL.

This clonotype was observed a few times. The genes are TRBV11-2 and TRBJ2-3, with 9 bases fitting TRBD2. Germline V CDR1 and CDR2: SGHAT, FQNNGV. The CDR3 has 15 residues. The V and J ends lost 5 bases and 6 bases, in that order; junction bases with no gene match: 9. CDR3 protein: CASSPWASGTDTQYF. DNA of the CDR3: TGTGCCAGCAGCCCCTGGGCTAGCGGGACTGATACGCAGTATTTT.

V and J are TRBV6-6 and TRBJ1-5; D perhaps matches TRBD1 (5 bases). CDR1 is MNHNY, CDR2 SVGAGI, per germline (reference sequence). The CDR3 contains 14 residues. Trimming pared 5 bases from V and 6 bases from J, leaving 14 bases between. Here the CDR3 DNA reads TGTGCCAGCAGTACCCTTCCGAGGGGTCAGCCCCAGCATTTT. This sequence encodes CASSTLPRGQPQHF.

The chain employs TRBV2 and TRBJ1-6; no firm D call. The CDR3 is made up of 15 amino acids. Germline assignment: CDR1 SNHLY and CDR2 FYNNEI. Trimming stripped 7 bases from V and 0 bases from J, with 10 bases between. CDR3 in amino acids: CASTDGSSYNSPLHF. DNA of the CDR3: TGTGCCAGCACCGACGGAAGCTCCTATAATTCACCCCTCCACTTT. Based on the CDR3 plus reference TRBV2 and TRBJ1-6, the full variable domain is EPEVTQTPSHQVTQMGQEVILRCVPISNHLYFYWYRQILGQKVEFLVSFYNNEISEKSEIFDDQFSVERPDGSNFTLKIRSTKLEDSAMYFCASTDGSSYNSPLHFGNGTRLTVT.

This clonotype was detected a few times. V gene TRBV7-2 combines with J gene TRBJ1-6, with D hard to call. V was pared by 1 base and J by 12 bases, with 13 bases between. In germline, CDR1 is SGHTA, CDR2 FQGNSA. This CDR3 contains 14 residues. DNA for the CDR3: TGTGCCAGCAGCTTAGGGGCAGGCCAACAACCCCTCCACTTT. It encodes CASSLGAGQQPLHF.

This clonotype was seen more than once but under ten times. This chain connects TRBV19 to TRBJ2-7; TRBD1 matches at 7 bases. The CDR3 is 13 residues long. Germline CDR1 and CDR2: LNHDA and SQIVND (reference sequence). Trimming at V came to 3 bases and at J to 3 bases, leaving 2 bases not matched to a gene. The CDR3 region is CASSIDRDYEQYF. The CDR3 nucleotides read TGTGCCAGTAGTATTGACAGGGACTACGAGCAGTACTTC.

DNA for the CDR3: TGTGCCAGCAGTTACTCCGGGACAGGAAGGGAGGATGAGCAGTTCTTC. Translated: CASSYSGTGREDEQFF. The chain links TRBV6-5 to TRBJ2-1, with 8 bases aligning to TRBD1. The V gene's germline CDR1 is MNHEY and CDR2 SVGAGI. After removal of 0 bases from V and 8 bases from J, the junction contained 9 bases not matched to a gene. CDR3 length: 16 residues.

The rearrangement links TRBV4-3 to TRBJ1-2; 9 nucleotides agree with TRBD1. The CDR3 length is 14 residues. The germline V gene has CDR1 LGHNA and CDR2 YSLEER. Unmatched junction bases numbered 4, after V lost 1 base and J lost 7 bases. CDR3 in amino acids: CASSQAQGAVGYTF. The CDR3, as DNA: TGCGCCAGCAGCCAAGCACAGGGGGCTGTTGGCTACACCTTC.